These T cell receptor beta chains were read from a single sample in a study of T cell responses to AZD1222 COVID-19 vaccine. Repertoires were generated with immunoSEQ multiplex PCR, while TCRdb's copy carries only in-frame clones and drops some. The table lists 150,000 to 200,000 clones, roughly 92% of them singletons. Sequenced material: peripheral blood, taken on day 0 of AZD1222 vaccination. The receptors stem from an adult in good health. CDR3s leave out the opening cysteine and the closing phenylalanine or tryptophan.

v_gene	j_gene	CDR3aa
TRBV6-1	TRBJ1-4	ASSDTGFLINNEKLF
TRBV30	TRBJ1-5	AWSQGGHQPQH
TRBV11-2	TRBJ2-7	ASSSDRAYEQY
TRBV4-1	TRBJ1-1	ASSPDPRSGEAF
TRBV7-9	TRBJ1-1	ASSFQGNTEAF
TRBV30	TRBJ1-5	AWSQGHISNQPQH
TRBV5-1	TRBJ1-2	ASSPGPRGGYT
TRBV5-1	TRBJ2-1	ASRRTSGGIYNEQF
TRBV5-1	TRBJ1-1	ASSLERQRNTEAF
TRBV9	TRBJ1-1	ASNRGLMNTEAF
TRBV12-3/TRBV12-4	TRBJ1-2	ASSFRTDYGYT
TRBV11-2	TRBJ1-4	ASSVQGLLGEKLF
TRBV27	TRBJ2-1	ASSLRPYNEQF
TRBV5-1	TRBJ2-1	ASSPTAGGNNEQF
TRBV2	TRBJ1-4	ASSEAQEVGLKKLF
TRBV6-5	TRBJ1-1	ASSYRRGETEAF
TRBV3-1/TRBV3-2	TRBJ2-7	ASSQGLQGLQY
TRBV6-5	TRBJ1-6	ASRPRGKGSPLH
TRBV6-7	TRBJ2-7	ASSQGLRENEQY
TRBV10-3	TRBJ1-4	ATAHGDREKLF
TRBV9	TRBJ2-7	ASSSGLAGGREQY
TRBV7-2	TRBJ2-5	ASSLFGRGETQY
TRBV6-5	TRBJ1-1	ASRYTGVGTEAF
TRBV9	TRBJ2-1	ASSVDGRASEQF
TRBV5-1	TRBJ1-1	ASSLASPGRGTEAF
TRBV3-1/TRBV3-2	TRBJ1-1	ASRSRGTEAF
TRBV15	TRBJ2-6	ATSRARKGQGPGANVLT
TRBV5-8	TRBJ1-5	ASSQGQSRNQPQH
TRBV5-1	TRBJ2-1	ASSPGERVSYNEQF
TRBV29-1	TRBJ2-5	SVDHRWGVGETQY
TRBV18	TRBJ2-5	ASSGGQQETQY
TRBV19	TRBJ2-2	ASSPGAGANTGELF
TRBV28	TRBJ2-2	ASSFMGGAGELF
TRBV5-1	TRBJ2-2	ASTSGMNTGELF
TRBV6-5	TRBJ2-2	ASTGQYTGELF
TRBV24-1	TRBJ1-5	ATSARGSNQPQH
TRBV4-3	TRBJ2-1	ASSSYSRRGHEQF
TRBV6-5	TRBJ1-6	ASSPRAVNSPLH
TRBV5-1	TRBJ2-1	ASSLEGSTFNEQF
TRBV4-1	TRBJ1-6	ASSHGQGNSPLH
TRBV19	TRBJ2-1	ASTPGQGARNEQF
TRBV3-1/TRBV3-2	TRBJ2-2	ASSRDRRNTGELF
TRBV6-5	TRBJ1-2	ASSYSREGTNGYT
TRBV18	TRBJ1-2	ASSPRESVGYT
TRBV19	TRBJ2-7	ASSIGGGGAYEQY
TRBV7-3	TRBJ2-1	ASSLSQLGHNEQF
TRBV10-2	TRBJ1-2	ASSQTGNYGYT
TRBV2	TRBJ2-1	ASGTALYNEQF
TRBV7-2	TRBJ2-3	ASSPLPSTDTQY
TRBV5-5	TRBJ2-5	ASSLASTETQY
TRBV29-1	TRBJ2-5	SVPPGQGNQETQY
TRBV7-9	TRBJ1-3	ASRDDRGRGNTIY
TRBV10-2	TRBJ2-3	ASSESYTTDTQY
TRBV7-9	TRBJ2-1	ASSFGGTYNEQF